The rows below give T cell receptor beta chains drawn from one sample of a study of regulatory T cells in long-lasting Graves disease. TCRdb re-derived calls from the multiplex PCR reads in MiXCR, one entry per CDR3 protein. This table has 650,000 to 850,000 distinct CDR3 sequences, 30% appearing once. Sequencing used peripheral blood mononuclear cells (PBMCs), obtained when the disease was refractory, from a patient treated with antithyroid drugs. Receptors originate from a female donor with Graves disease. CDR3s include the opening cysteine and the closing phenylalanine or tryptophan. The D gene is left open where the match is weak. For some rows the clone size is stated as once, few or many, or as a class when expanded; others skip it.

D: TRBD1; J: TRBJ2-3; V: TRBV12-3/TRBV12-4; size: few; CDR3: CASTQRDRGNTDTQYF; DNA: TGTGCCAGCACCCAAAGAGACAGGGGGAACACAGATACGCAGTATTTT
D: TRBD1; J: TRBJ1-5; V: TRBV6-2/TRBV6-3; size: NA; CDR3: CASRNNRGQGGQPQHF; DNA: TGTGCCAGCAGGAACAACAGGGGACAGGGAGGCCAGCCCCAGCATTTT
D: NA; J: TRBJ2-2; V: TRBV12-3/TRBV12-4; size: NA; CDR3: CASTWGGELFF; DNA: TGTGCCAGCACCTGGGGAGGGGAGCTGTTTTTT
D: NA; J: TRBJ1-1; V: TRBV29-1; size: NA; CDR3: CSAGWGNTEAFF; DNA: TGCAGCGCGGGCTGGGGTAACACTGAAGCTTTCTTT
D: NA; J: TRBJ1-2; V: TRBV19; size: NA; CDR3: CASSITPTGGGYTF; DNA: TGTGCCAGTAGTATTACCCCTACTGGGGGCGGCTACACCTTC
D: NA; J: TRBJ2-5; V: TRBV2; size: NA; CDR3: CASSVQAGLQETQYF; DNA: TGTGCCAGCAGTGTCCAAGCAGGCCTGCAAGAGACCCAGTACTTC
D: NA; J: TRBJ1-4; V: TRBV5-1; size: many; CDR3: CASSFDDIMSTNEKLFF; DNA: TGCGCCAGCAGCTTCGATGACATCATGTCAACTAATGAAAAACTGTTTTTT
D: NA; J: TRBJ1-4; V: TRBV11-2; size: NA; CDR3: CASSLRPGATNEKLFF; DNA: TGTGCCAGCAGCCTCAGACCGGGGGCAACTAATGAAAAACTGTTTTTT
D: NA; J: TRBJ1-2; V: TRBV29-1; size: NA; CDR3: CSSEQGGYTF; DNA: TGCAGCTCTGAGCAGGGGGGCTACACCTTC
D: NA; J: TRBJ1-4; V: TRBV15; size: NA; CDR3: CATSRDGREKLFF; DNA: TGTGCCACCAGCAGAGATGGTAGGGAAAAACTGTTTTTT
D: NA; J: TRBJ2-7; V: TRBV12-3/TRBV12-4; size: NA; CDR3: CASSHHGGYEQYF; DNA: TGTGCCAGCAGTCATCATGGGGGCTACGAGCAGTACTTC
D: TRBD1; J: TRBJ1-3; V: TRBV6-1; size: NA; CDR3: CASSSAMTGANTIYF; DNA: TGTGCCAGCAGCTCTGCAATGACAGGGGCAAACACCATATATTTT
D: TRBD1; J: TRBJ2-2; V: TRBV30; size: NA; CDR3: CAWSGVGLTGTGGSGELFF; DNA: TGTGCCTGGAGTGGTGTTGGCTTAACCGGGACAGGGGGCAGCGGGGAGCTGTTTTTT
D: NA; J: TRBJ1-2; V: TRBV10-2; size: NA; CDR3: CASSGTVSNYGYTF; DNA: TGCGCCAGCAGTGGGACAGTCTCCAACTATGGCTACACCTTC
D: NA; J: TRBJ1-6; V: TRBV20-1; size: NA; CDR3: CSARDRTTPLHF; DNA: TGCAGTGCTAGAGATCGGACGACACCCCTCCACTTT
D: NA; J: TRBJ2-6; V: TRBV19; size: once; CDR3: CASSTVRANVLTF; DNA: TGTGCCAGTAGTACGGTCAGGGCCAACGTCCTGACTTTC
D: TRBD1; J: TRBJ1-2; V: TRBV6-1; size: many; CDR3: CASKKTGNYGYTF; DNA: TGTGCCAGCAAAAAGACAGGGAACTATGGCTACACCTTC
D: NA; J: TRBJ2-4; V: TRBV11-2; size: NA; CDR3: CASSLDRNIQYF; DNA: TGTGCCAGCAGCCTTGACCGGAACATTCAGTACTTC
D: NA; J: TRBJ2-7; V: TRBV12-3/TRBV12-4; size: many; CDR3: CASRVAEHYEQYF; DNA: TGTGCCAGCAGGGTAGCTGAACACTACGAGCAGTACTTC
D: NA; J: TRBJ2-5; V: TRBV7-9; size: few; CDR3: CASRPQGLEQETQYF; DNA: TGTGCCAGCCGCCCTCAAGGACTGGAGCAAGAGACCCAGTACTTC
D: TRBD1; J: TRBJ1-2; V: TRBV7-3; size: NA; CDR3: CASSPGQGAFGYTF; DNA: TGTGCCAGCAGCCCGGGACAGGGGGCTTTTGGCTACACCTTC
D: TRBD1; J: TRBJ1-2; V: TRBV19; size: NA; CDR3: CASSTSARDRAYGYTF; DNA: TGTGCCAGTAGTACCTCGGCCCGGGACAGGGCTTACGGCTACACCTTC
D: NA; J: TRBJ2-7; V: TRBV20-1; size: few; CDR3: CSGVQSFPGVPYEQYF; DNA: TGCAGTGGGGTCCAATCCTTTCCGGGAGTCCCCTACGAGCAGTACTTC
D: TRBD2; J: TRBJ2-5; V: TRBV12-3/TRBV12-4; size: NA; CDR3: CASSLALAGVQRETQYF; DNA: TGTGCCAGCAGTTTAGCGCTAGCGGGAGTACAAAGAGAGACCCAGTACTTC
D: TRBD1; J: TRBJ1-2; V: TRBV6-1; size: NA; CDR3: CASTTGNYGYTF; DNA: TGTGCCAGTACGACAGGGAACTATGGCTACACCTTC
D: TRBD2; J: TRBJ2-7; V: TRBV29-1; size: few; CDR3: CSVEGLAGWDEQYF; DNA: TGCAGCGTTGAAGGTCTAGCGGGATGGGACGAGCAGTACTTC
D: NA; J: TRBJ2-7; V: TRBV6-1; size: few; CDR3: CASRRTTYEQYF; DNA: TGTGCCAGCAGGCGGACCACCTACGAGCAGTACTTC
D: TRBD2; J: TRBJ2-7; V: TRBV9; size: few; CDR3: CASSVGLAGGLYEQYF; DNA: TGTGCCAGCAGCGTGGGACTAGCGGGAGGGCTGTACGAGCAGTACTTC
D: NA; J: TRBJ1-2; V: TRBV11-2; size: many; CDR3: CASSLGFGGADYGYTF; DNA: TGTGCCAGCAGCTTAGGTTTTGGGGGCGCGGACTATGGCTACACCTTC
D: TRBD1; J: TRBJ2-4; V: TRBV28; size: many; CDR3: CASSFASRGRDKNIQYF; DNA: TGTGCCAGCAGTTTTGCAAGCAGGGGGCGCGACAAAAACATTCAGTACTTC
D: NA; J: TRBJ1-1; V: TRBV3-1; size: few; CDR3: CASSQVTLSNTEAFF; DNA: TGTGCCAGCAGCCAAGTCACGTTATCGAACACTGAAGCTTTCTTT
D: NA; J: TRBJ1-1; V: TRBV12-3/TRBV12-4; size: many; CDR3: CASRTGSVYTEAFF; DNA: TGTGCCAGCAGAACAGGGTCGGTGTACACTGAAGCTTTCTTT
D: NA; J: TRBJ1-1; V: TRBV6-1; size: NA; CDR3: CASSAQGGFTEAFF; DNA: TGTGCCAGCAGTGCCCAGGGAGGTTTCACTGAAGCTTTCTTT
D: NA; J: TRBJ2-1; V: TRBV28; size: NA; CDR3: CASTFSGRTYNEQFF; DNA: TGTGCCAGCACGTTCTCGGGACGCACCTACAATGAGCAGTTCTTC
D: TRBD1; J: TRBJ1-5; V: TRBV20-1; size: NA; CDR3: CSARSGGRQPQHF; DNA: TGCAGTGCTAGATCAGGGGGAAGGCAGCCCCAGCATTTT
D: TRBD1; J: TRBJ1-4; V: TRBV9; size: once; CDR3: CASTPSTGGGEKLFF; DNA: TGTGCCAGCACCCCCTCGACAGGGGGAGGTGAAAAACTGTTTTTT
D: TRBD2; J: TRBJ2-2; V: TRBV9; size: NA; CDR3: CASSVLAGHGELFF; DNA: TGTGCCAGCAGCGTACTAGCGGGTCACGGGGAGCTGTTTTTT
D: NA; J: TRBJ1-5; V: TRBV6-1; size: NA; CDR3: CASRLRGTNQPQHF; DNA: TGTGCCAGCAGGTTGAGGGGGACAAATCAGCCCCAGCATTTT
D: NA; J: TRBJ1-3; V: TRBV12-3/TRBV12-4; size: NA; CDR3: CASSPGGGLEVTIYF; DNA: TGTGCCAGCAGCCCCGGGGGGGGGCTCGAGGTCACCATATATTTT
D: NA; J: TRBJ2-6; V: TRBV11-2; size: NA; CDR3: CASSLAGGESPGPGANVLTF; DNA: TGTGCCAGCAGCTTAGCCGGAGGCGAATCCCCGGGACCTGGGGCCAACGTCCTGACTTTC
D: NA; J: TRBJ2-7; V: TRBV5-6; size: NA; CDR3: CASSRRDFAEGEQYF; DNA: TGTGCCAGCAGCCGGCGGGACTTCGCCGAGGGGGAGCAGTACTTC
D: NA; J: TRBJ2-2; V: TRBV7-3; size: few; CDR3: CASSSITGELFF; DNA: TGTGCCAGCAGCTCGATCACCGGGGAGCTGTTTTTT
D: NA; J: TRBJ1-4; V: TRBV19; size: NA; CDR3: CASAQGWPNEKLFF; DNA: TGTGCCAGTGCGCAGGGGTGGCCTAATGAAAAACTGTTTTTT
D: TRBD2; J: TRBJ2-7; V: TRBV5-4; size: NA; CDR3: CASSLEAPSGSYEQYF; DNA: TGTGCCAGCAGCTTGGAGGCGCCTAGCGGTTCCTACGAGCAGTACTTC
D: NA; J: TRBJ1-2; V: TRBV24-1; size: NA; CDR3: CATSMSESGYTF; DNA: TGTGCCACCAGTATGAGTGAGAGCGGCTACACCTTC
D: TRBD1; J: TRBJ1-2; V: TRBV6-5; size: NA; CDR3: CASSYGTGGRGYTF; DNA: TGTGCCAGCAGTTACGGGACAGGGGGCCGGGGCTACACCTTC
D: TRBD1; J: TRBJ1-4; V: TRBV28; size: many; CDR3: CASTGQGDEKLFF; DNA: TGTGCCAGCACCGGACAGGGAGATGAAAAACTGTTTTTT
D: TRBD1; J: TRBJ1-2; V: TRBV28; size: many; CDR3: CATDDDRGGYGYTF; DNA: TGTGCCACCGATGATGACAGGGGGGGCTATGGCTACACCTTC
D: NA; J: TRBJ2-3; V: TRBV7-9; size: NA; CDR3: CASSPNRGGTDTQYF; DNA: TGTGCCAGCAGCCCCAACCGTGGGGGAACAGATACGCAGTATTTT
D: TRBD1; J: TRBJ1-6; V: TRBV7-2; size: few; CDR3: CASSLVLSGGLGSPLHF; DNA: TGTGCCAGCAGCTTAGTTCTGTCAGGGGGCTTGGGTTCACCCCTCCACTTT
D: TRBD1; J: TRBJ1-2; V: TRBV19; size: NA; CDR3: CASSTRDSYGYTF; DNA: TGTGCCAGCAGCACCCGGGACAGCTATGGCTACACCTTC
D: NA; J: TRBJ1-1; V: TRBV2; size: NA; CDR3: CASRDLNTEAFF; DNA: TGTGCCAGCAGGGACTTGAACACTGAAGCTTTCTTT
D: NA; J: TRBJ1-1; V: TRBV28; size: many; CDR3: CASTLGQSLFRMNTEAFF; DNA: TGTGCCAGCACTCTTGGACAGTCCCTCTTTCGAATGAACACTGAAGCTTTCTTT